These T cell receptor beta chains were read from a single sample in a study of T cells after yellow fever vaccination. TCRdb passed the 5' RACE reads through MiXCR, listing each CDR3 protein once. The sample gives 500,000 to 550,000 distinct CDR3 sequences, about a fifth of which show up once; less than 20% is in the top ten. The source material was PBMCs, sampled less than 25 days after the first yellow fever vaccination. These receptors were collected from a man aged 18 to 29 who received the YFV17D yellow fever vaccine. Both conserved end residues are trimmed from each CDR3. The D gene is left open where the match is weak.

v_gene,d_gene,j_gene,CDR3aa
TRBV7-2,TRBD2,TRBJ2-7,ASSPGLATLEQY
TRBV20-1,-,TRBJ1-5,SASGVGQPQH
TRBV6-2/TRBV6-3,TRBD2,TRBJ2-1,ASTRTRPIRTYNEQF
TRBV27,-,TRBJ2-1,ASSLSQVYNEQF
TRBV6-1,-,TRBJ1-2,ASRTAGANYGYT
TRBV20-1,-,TRBJ1-4,SAREYSSNEKLF
TRBV9,-,TRBJ1-5,ASSVDYGNQPQH
TRBV20-1,-,TRBJ1-1,SAIPRAF
TRBV6-6,-,TRBJ2-7,ASTLESSYEQY
TRBV7-3,TRBD1,TRBJ2-7,ASSLTLISGTGTWYEQY
TRBV3-1,-,TRBJ1-2,ASSGRAGYT
TRBV7-3,-,TRBJ1-5,ASSSSEAQPQH
TRBV20-1,TRBD2,TRBJ2-7,SASGGEVQY
TRBV24-1,-,TRBJ1-6,ATTEQVDNSPLH
TRBV4-3,-,TRBJ1-2,ARDSGAGSRVSDGYT
TRBV29-1,-,TRBJ2-3,SVDRGTDTQY
TRBV9,-,TRBJ1-6,ASSVTQVQDSPLH
TRBV4-3,-,TRBJ1-4,ASSQERSGWPGNEKLF
TRBV19,TRBD1,TRBJ2-5,ASSTGTGSFRRETQY
TRBV6-5,TRBD1,TRBJ2-3,ASSYSGRGLTDTQY
TRBV5-1,-,TRBJ1-1,ASSLLQGANTEAF
TRBV25-1,-,TRBJ2-1,ASSPGGRGNEQF
TRBV5-1,TRBD2,TRBJ2-5,ASSLGPSGGAWQETQY
TRBV11-3,TRBD1,TRBJ2-3,ASGEGGVYGDTQY
TRBV6-5,-,TRBJ1-6,ASSYSGTGGSPLH
TRBV27,TRBD2,TRBJ2-3,ASSSPWTSGGGYTQY
TRBV5-1,-,TRBJ2-5,ASSWMRIPQETQY
TRBV4-2,TRBD2,TRBJ2-5,ASSQTSEETQY
TRBV12-3/TRBV12-4,TRBD1,TRBJ1-4,ASSRTGRKVNEKLF
TRBV7-9,-,TRBJ2-1,ASSYSPREVNEQF
TRBV7-3,TRBD1,TRBJ2-5,ASSSDRDRETQY
TRBV7-2,-,TRBJ2-1,ASSPGGSPSSYNEQF
TRBV29-1,TRBD1,TRBJ2-3,SVGWGSGQSTSTDTQY
TRBV6-1,-,TRBJ2-5,ATRDPVGETQY
TRBV6-1,-,TRBJ1-5,ASSATGLVVSNQPQH
TRBV24-1,-,TRBJ1-5,ATAGDGNQPQH
TRBV2,TRBD2,TRBJ2-7,ASSGTGTRDEQY
TRBV5-1,-,TRBJ1-5,ASSLNSNSNQPQH
TRBV7-9,-,TRBJ1-6,ASTSGGGAPLH
TRBV10-3,TRBD1,TRBJ2-7,AISERDRSYEQY
TRBV5-1,-,TRBJ2-7,ASSFGPNEQY
TRBV29-1,-,TRBJ2-3,SVEDLTGLGDTQY
TRBV20-1,-,TRBJ2-7,SAANIIEGLYEQY
TRBV5-1,TRBD1,TRBJ2-1,ASSFRGLDEQF
TRBV20-1,-,TRBJ1-3,SALRQTTGNTIY
TRBV27,TRBD1,TRBJ2-6,ASSRAPDRAVYSGANVLT
TRBV27,-,TRBJ2-7,ASSWQGDSSYEQY
TRBV20-1,TRBD1,TRBJ1-2,SALHILQGAS
TRBV2,TRBD2,TRBJ2-3,ASSGGYTDTQY
TRBV12-3/TRBV12-4,-,TRBJ1-1,ASIQGGLGGTEAF
TRBV19,-,TRBJ2-3,ASIGRGADTQY
TRBV7-2,TRBD2,TRBJ2-1,ASSLAGGAKEQF
TRBV7-2,TRBD1,TRBJ1-5,ASSPRQGRQPQH
TRBV20-1,-,TRBJ1-2,SARVGVAGYT
TRBV19,TRBD2,TRBJ2-3,ATGLEQHTQY
TRBV29-1,TRBD2,TRBJ2-2,SVRLAEVTGELF
TRBV7-2,-,TRBJ1-2,ASSLSVLPGYT